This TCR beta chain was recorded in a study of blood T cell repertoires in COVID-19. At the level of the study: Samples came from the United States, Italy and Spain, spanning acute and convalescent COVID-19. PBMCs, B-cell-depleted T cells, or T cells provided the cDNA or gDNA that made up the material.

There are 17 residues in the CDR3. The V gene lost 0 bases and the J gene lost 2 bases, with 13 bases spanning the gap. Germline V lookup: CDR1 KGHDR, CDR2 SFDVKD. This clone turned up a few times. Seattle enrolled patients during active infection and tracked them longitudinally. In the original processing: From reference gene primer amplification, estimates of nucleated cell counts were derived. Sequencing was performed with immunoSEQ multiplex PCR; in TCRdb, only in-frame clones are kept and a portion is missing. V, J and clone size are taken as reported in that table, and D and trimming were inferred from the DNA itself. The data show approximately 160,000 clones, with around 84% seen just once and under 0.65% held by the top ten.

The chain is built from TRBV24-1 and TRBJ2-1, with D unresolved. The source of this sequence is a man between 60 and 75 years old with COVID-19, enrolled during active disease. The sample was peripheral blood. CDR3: CATSDLKLNDAYNEQFF. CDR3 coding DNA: TGTGCCACCAGTGATTTGAAACTGAATGATGCCTACAATGAGCAGTTCTTC.